These 28 T cell receptor beta chains originate from one sample sequenced in a study of post-analysis software for immune sequencing data (dated by TCRdb to the mid-2010s). The paper's findings and limits, for the study overall: Significantly higher frequencies in patients than in controls were found for a few TRBV segments, including TRBV5-6, TRBV5-1 and TRBV20-1.

Preparation of the library involved PCR. TCRdb shows the sequencer as Illumina HiSeq 2500. Unique molecular identifiers were incorporated into TCR beta cDNA libraries to reduce PCR and sequencing biases. The raw public reads went through TCRdb reprocessing: fastp at Q25, MiXCR clone calling, in-frame beta chains kept. Merged by CDR3 protein, the rows form single entries marked with the most common genes and DNA. In all, the sample holds a few hundred thousand distinct CDR3 sequences, and approximately 38% of those were seen once. Clones ranked in the top ten supply under 15% of the sample. The antigens of these receptors remain unknown. The source material was blood. Receptor source: a girl between 5 and 17 years old with multiple sclerosis.

This clonotype has just a few counts. The chain has TRBV5-1 and TRBJ1-4; no reliable D call. Trimming pared 5 bases from V and 4 bases from J, leaving 12 bases between. CDR1 and CDR2 (germline): SGHRS, YFSETQ. This CDR3 region has 14 residues. CDR3 protein: CASRQTVLNEKLFF. The CDR3 nucleotides are TGCGCCAGCAGACAAACAGTTCTTAATGAAAAACTGTTTTTT.

J is TRBJ2-7 and V is TRBV7-2; TRBD2 matches at 10 bases. Trimming at V came to 4 bases and at J to 1 base, leaving 4 bases not matched to a gene. This CDR3 contains 15 residues. Germline-derived CDR1 and CDR2 are SGHTA and FQGNSA. The CDR3 is CASSSPTSGSYEQYF. In nucleotides, the CDR3 is TGTGCCAGCAGCTCCCCGACTAGCGGGTCCTACGAGCAGTACTTC.

This clonotype was detected a few times. The chain couples TRBV28 to TRBJ1-2; D may be TRBD1 (6 bases). Trimming shortened V by 9 bases and J by 4 bases, and 15 bases separated the two germline ends. Germline V gives CDR1 MDHEN, CDR2 SYDVKM. CDR3 length: 13 amino acids. The CDR3 here is CASGGGLAYGYTF. The CDR3 DNA is TGTGCCAGTGGGGGGGGGCTGGCCTATGGCTACACCTTC.

This clonotype was observed a few times. Written as DNA, the CDR3 is TGCGCCAGCAGCTTGGACACCGGAGTGGAGACCCAGTACTTC. Amino acid sequence: CASSLDTGVETQYF. The chain combines TRBV5-1 with TRBJ2-5; no definite D call. The CDR3 spans 14 residues. The V gene's germline CDR1 is SGHRS and CDR2 YFSETQ. V lost 0 bases to trimming and J lost 5 bases, with 11 bases between them. Full variable domain (outside the CDR3, taken from reference TRBV5-1 and TRBJ2-5): KAGVTQTPRYLIKTRGQQVTLSCSPISGHRSVSWYQQTPGQGLQFLFEYFSETQRNKGNFPGRFSGRQFSNSRSEMNVSTLELGDSALYLCASSLDTGVETQYFGPGTRLLVL.

This clonotype appeared a few times. The genes are TRBV14 and TRBJ2-7, with D tentatively TRBD1 (5 bases). The CDR3 is 15 residues long. Trimming left V 3 bases short and J 2 bases short, with 14 bases between. Germline values: CDR1 SGHDN, CDR2 FVKESK. The CDR3 DNA is TGTGCCAGCAGCCACAGGGCCCGTTCCCCCTACGAGCAGTACTTC. It is translated as CASSHRARSPYEQYF.

V and J are TRBV12-5 and TRBJ2-7; TRBD2 is a possible D gene (5 bases). The CDR3 is 13 amino acids. Germline V CDR1 and CDR2: LGHNT, FRNRAP. Deletions cut 7 bases from V and 1 base from J, with 11 bases between. CDR3: CASDNGGSYEQYF. The CDR3, as DNA: TGTGCTAGTGACAATGGAGGTTCCTACGAGCAGTACTTC.

This chain uses TRBV24-1 with TRBJ2-5, with a possible D match to TRBD1 (5 bases). The CDR3 consists of 15 residues. The V and J ends lost 0 bases and 5 bases respectively, with 12 bases between them. CDR1 is KGHDR, CDR2 SFDVKD, per germline. In nucleotides, the CDR3 is TGTGCCACCAGTGATTTGCAAGGGGTCCGGGAGACCCAGTACTTC. It codes for CATSDLQGVRETQYF.

The V and J genes are TRBV29-1 and TRBJ1-1; unclear D gene. V was trimmed by 2 bases and J by 4 bases, leaving 11 bases between them. Germline CDR1 SQVTM, CDR2 ANQGSEA. There are 13 residues in the CDR3. The CDR3 sequence: CSVEMGQATEAFF. The DNA for the CDR3 is TGCAGCGTTGAAATGGGCCAGGCCACTGAAGCTTTCTTT.

This clonotype occurred a few times. The chain uses TRBV7-9 and TRBJ2-1; no firm D call. The CDR3 has 13 amino acids. V was clipped by 2 bases and J by 5 bases, with 7 bases between them. Germline V gene data show CDR1 as SEHNR and CDR2 as FQNEAQ (reference sequence). The CDR3 sequence: CASSLKGDNEQFF. In DNA form, the CDR3 reads TGTGCCAGCAGCTTAAAAGGAGACAATGAGCAGTTCTTC.

The chain carries TRBV12-3 or TRBV12-4 and TRBJ2-7; D is uncertain. CDR3 length: 13 residues. Trimming pared 5 bases from V and 2 bases from J, leaving 10 bases between. This CDR3 is CASSGKTAYEQYF. The CDR3 DNA reads as TGTGCCAGCAGTGGAAAAACAGCCTACGAGCAGTACTTC.

The count of this clonotype is one. This sequence joins TRBV6-6 and TRBJ2-7, with D possibly being TRBD1 (7 bases). Germline V gene sequence: CDR1 MNHNY, CDR2 SVGAGI (reference sequence). Trimming took 5 bases from V and 3 from J, leaving 17 bases between them. The length of the CDR3 is 15 residues. The CDR3 is CASSTGGGAGYEQYF. The DNA of the CDR3 is TGTGCCAGCAGTACCGGAGGGGGCGCAGGCTACGAGCAGTACTTC.

This clonotype was seen more than once but under ten times. In nucleotides, the CDR3 is TGTGCCAGCAGTTACTCGAGGGCCAGCTTTGCTTACAATGAGCAGTTCTTC. This gives the protein CASSYSRASFAYNEQFF. V is TRBV6-2 or TRBV6-3 and J is TRBJ2-1; perhaps TRBD2 as D (5 bases). Germline V gene sequence: CDR1 MNHEY, CDR2 SVGEGT. Trimming removed 0 bases from V and 4 bases from J, with 16 bases in between. The length of the CDR3 is 17 residues.

This clonotype has a handful of counts. The V and J genes are TRBV20-1 and TRBJ2-1, with 11 bases that match TRBD2. CDR1 is DFQATT, CDR2 SNEGSKA, per germline (reference sequence). The V gene end was trimmed by 5 bases and the J gene end by 4 bases; junction bases not matched to a gene: 4. There are 14 residues in the CDR3. The CDR3: CSAPLAGVYNEQFF. CDR3 sequence (DNA): TGCAGTGCTCCACTAGCGGGGGTGTACAATGAGCAGTTCTTC.

This clonotype appeared a few times. J is TRBJ2-5 and V is TRBV5-1; D is ambiguous. The CDR3 has 13 residues. V lost 0 bases to trimming and J lost 8 bases, with 11 bases between them. CDR1 SGHRS and CDR2 YFSETQ come from the germline V gene. This CDR3 is CASSLAGRSTQYF. CDR3 nucleotide sequence: TGCGCCAGCAGCTTGGCAGGCCGATCCACCCAGTACTTC. Together with reference TRBV5-1 and TRBJ2-5, the CDR3 gives the full variable domain: KAGVTQTPRYLIKTRGQQVTLSCSPISGHRSVSWYQQTPGQGLQFLFEYFSETQRNKGNFPGRFSGRQFSNSRSEMNVSTLELGDSALYLCASSLAGRSTQYFGPGTRLLVL.

V is TRBV5-1 and J is TRBJ1-2, with no clear D. The CDR3 consists of 14 residues. CDR1 and CDR2 from the germline V gene are SGHRS and YFSETQ. The V end lost 0 bases, the J end lost 5 bases, and 11 bases lay between the germline ends. The CDR3 sequence is CASSLAMGTYGYTF. The CDR3 nucleotides are TGCGCCAGCAGCTTGGCCATGGGCACGTATGGCTACACCTTC. Full variable domain (rest looked up from reference TRBV5-1 and TRBJ1-2): KAGVTQTPRYLIKTRGQQVTLSCSPISGHRSVSWYQQTPGQGLQFLFEYFSETQRNKGNFPGRFSGRQFSNSRSEMNVSTLELGDSALYLCASSLAMGTYGYTFGSGTRLTVV.

The chain links TRBV9 to TRBJ2-7; a possible D gene is TRBD1 (5 bases). The J call may be incorrect, as the DNA end agrees better with TRBJ2-5. The CDR3 spans 14 residues. Germline-derived CDR1 and CDR2 are SGDLS and YYNGEE. CDR3 nucleotides: TGTGCCAGCAGCGTAGGATCAGGGTGGGAGACCCAGTACTTC. Translating gives CASSVGSGWETQYF.

This sequence joins TRBV20-1 and TRBJ1-1; D remains ambiguous. Germline CDR1 and CDR2: DFQATT and SNEGSKA (reference sequence). The V end lost 3 bases, the J end lost 7 bases, and 18 bases lay between the germline ends. CDR3 length: 14 amino acids. In DNA form, the CDR3 reads TGCAGTGCTAGTGCGCGTGGGCCCGGCTTTGAAGCTTTCTTT. Translation: CSASARGPGFEAFF.

This chain joins TRBV18 and TRBJ1-2; D unclear. Trimming removed 4 bases at V and 0 bases at J, with 9 bases between. The CDR3 runs 14 residues. Per the germline V gene, CDR1 is KGHSH and CDR2 is LQKENI. CDR3 region: CASSRDGANYGYTF. CDR3 DNA: TGTGCCAGCTCACGTGACGGTGCTAACTATGGCTACACCTTC.

The chain recombines TRBV7-8 with TRBJ2-1, with 7 bases identical to TRBD2. The V gene end was trimmed by 0 bases and the J gene end by 2 bases; junction bases not matched to a gene: 4. Germline V CDR1 and CDR2: SGHVS, FQNEAQ. This CDR3 spans 16 amino acids. As DNA, the CDR3 is TGTGCCAGCAGCTTAGCGGCTACTAGCGCCTACAATGAGCAGTTCTTC. Residues: CASSLAATSAYNEQFF.

A remark on this clonotype: A much larger clone lies one base from this, so it may be a read error. This rearrangement joins TRBV12-3 or TRBV12-4 to TRBJ2-7, with D perhaps being TRBD1 or TRBD2 (7 bases each). The CDR3 contains 16 residues. The V end lost 6 bases, the J end lost 7 bases, and 25 bases lay between the germline ends. CDR3 nucleotide sequence: TGTGCCAGCAGCAATCGAGCGGGACAGAGGGCTCGTGAGCAGTACTTC. Amino acids: CASSNRAGQRAREQYF.

This clonotype showed up just a few times. This chain connects TRBV6-2 or TRBV6-3 to TRBJ2-7; 11 bases fit TRBD1. CDR1 is MNHEY and CDR2 is SVGEGT in the germline V gene. The CDR3 is 14 residues long. V lost 6 bases and J lost 1; bases outside the gene matches: 2. CDR3 in amino acids: CASRGTGGSYEQYF. Written as DNA, the CDR3 is TGTGCCAGCAGAGGGACAGGGGGGTCCTACGAGCAGTACTTC.

The chain employs TRBV4-1 and TRBJ2-1, with TRBD1 matching over 9 bases. CDR1 is MGHRA, CDR2 YSYEKL, per germline. V was clipped by 6 bases and J by 0 bases; unmatched bases: 6. The CDR3 runs 16 residues. The CDR3 DNA is TGCGCCAGCAGTTTCGGGACAGGGAGCTCCTACAATGAGCAGTTCTTC. Amino acids: CASSFGTGSSYNEQFF.

This clonotype was observed a single time. The V and J genes are TRBV7-6 and TRBJ1-1; D is uncertain. V was trimmed by 2 bases and J by 0 bases, leaving 13 bases between them. The CDR3 is made up of 16 amino acids. Germline CDR1 is SGHVS and CDR2 is FNYEAQ. The CDR3 DNA follows: TGTGCCAGCAGCTTATCCAGCAAGGATTTGAACACTGAAGCTTTCTTT. Its protein product is CASSLSSKDLNTEAFF. Full variable domain (outside the CDR3, taken from reference TRBV7-6 and TRBJ1-1): GAGVSQSPRYKVTKRGQDVALRCDPISGHVSLYWYRQALGQGPEFLTYFNYEAQQDKSGLPNDRFSAERPEGSISTLTIQRTEQRDSAMYRCASSLSSKDLNTEAFFGQGTRLTVV.

The chain recombines TRBV24-1 with TRBJ2-3; D could derive from TRBD1 or TRBD2 (5 bases each). Germline lookup yields CDR1 KGHDR and CDR2 SFDVKD. This CDR3 has 15 amino acids. Trimming took 5 bases from V and 1 from J, leaving 12 bases between them. CDR3 in DNA: TGTGCCACCAGTGCCGAGGGACCGCGCACAGATACGCAGTATTTT. This encodes CATSAEGPRTDTQYF.

V is TRBV20-1 and J is TRBJ1-2; tentative D call: TRBD1 (6 bases). Germline-derived CDR1 and CDR2 are DFQATT and SNEGSKA (reference sequence). This CDR3 spans 14 amino acids. Trimming left V 6 bases short and J 1 base short, with 15 bases between. This CDR3 is CSALRGNINYGYTF. As DNA, the CDR3 is TGCAGTGCGCTGAGGGGGAACATTAACTATGGCTACACCTTC.

The V call is TRBV10-3, the J call TRBJ1-5; the match to TRBD1 covers 9 bases. Germline V gene data show CDR1 as ENHRY and CDR2 as SYGVKD. V was clipped by 2 bases and J by 5 bases; unmatched bases: 10. This CDR3 is 17 amino acids long. CDR3 in DNA: TGTGCCATCAGTGAGGGGACAGGGTTACGACAAGATCAGCCCCAGCATTTT. It is translated as CAISEGTGLRQDQPQHF.

The rearrangement joins TRBV7-2 to TRBJ2-1, with D unresolved. Trimming cost V 3 bases and J 4 bases, with 10 bases left between them. This CDR3 comprises 14 residues. Germline CDR1 and CDR2: SGHTA and FQGNSA. CDR3 bases: TGTGCCAGCAGCTTTCTCGACAAGTACAATGAGCAGTTCTTC. Its translation is CASSFLDKYNEQFF.

V is TRBV4-1 and J is TRBJ1-6, with 11 positions matching TRBD1. V gave up 1 base and J gave up 6 bases; unmatched junction bases: 8. The CDR3 length is 18 residues. The germline V gene encodes CDR1 MGHRA and CDR2 YSYEKL. The DNA of the CDR3 is TGCGCCAGCAGCCAAGTTCCATCCGGGACAGGGGGTAATTCACCCCTCCACTTT. Translated: CASSQVPSGTGGNSPLHF.